The subject of this entry is one T cell receptor beta chain. Its antigen is unknown. MiXCR was run by TCRdb on the 5' RACE reads, yielding one entry per CDR3 protein. The repertoire holds about 23,000 distinct CDR3 sequences, with 9% to 10% as singletons. This entry belongs to a study of spatial heterogeneity in lung cancer. Whole-study context: Samples were donated by 72 untreated early-stage non-small cell lung cancer patients. Where present, follow-up PBMC were sequenced a median of roughly 26 months after resection.

CDR3 length: 14 amino acids. V lost 6 bases and J lost 3; bases outside the gene matches: 3. Described time point: blood at routine non-recurrence follow-up after resection. Extraction of whole RNA from tumor, nontumor lung or frozen PBMC preceded unsorted sequencing. Study-level results: More often at tumor resection than at routine follow-up, ubiquitous expanded tumor TCRs were detected in the blood.

The sample in question was PBMCs, obtained at follow-up. V usage is TRBV12-3 or TRBV12-4 and J usage is TRBJ2-2; 8 nucleotides match TRBD2. This TCR came from a male donor with early-stage non-small cell lung cancer. DNA for the CDR3: TGTGCCAGCAGAAGGGGACTAGACACCGGGGAGCTGTTTTTT. Translated, it gives CASRRGLDTGELFF.